These T cell receptor beta chains were read from a single sample in a study of somatic mutations in cytotoxic T cells in rheumatoid arthritis. The repertoire was sequenced with immunoSEQ multiplex PCR; TCRdb's copy has only in-frame clones and lacks some. Here the sample spans 7,100 or so clones, roughly 78% being singletons. The material sequenced was CD8+ T cells sorted from blood. All receptors derive from an adult with rheumatoid arthritis. Both conserved end residues are part of each CDR3. D genes are given only for firm matches.

>11|NA|TRBV29-1
CSVGVQETQYF
>15|NA|TRBV6-6
CASSYPGTVNSPLHF
>15|NA|TRBV19
CASSMGAAVGETQYF
>12|TRBD2|TRBV6-5
CASSYGGRAQYF
>15|NA|TRBV5-4
CASSLQGYANTEAFF
>14|NA|TRBV4-2
CASSQDLRRGTLHF
>15|NA|TRBV10-3
CAISGGTGGNQPQHF
>15|TRBD2|TRBV7-6
CASSLAGGGGYEQYF
>14|TRBD1|TRBV9
CASSTSGGGQPQHF
>16|TRBD1|TRBV28
CASSLIQGQGIDGYTF
>14|NA|TRBV7-2
CASSRTGLGGSYTF
>16|NA|TRBV28
CASSFPSRQWGNEQFF
>14|NA|TRBV10-3
CAISPEGRPDTQYF
>14|TRBD1|TRBV11-2
CASSLRDREETQYF
>14|NA|TRBV2
CASSEQGLQETQYF
>14|NA|TRBV7-6
CASSPSHWDTEAFF
>13|NA|TRBV6-4
CASSDTGTDTQYF
>15|NA|TRBV7-8
CASSSGAAMNTEAFF
>16|NA|TRBV5-1
CASSAGRATSTDTQYF
>13|NA|TRBV7-9
CASSSPMVYEQYF
>13|NA|TRBV4-2
CASSPSVNTEAFF
>13|NA|TRBV13
CASSPQGNTEAFF
>15|NA|TRBV28
CASSTNRLLMETQYF
>13|NA|TRBV2
CASSVSVGAGYTF
>15|NA|TRBV6-1
CASSWGSRGAPEAFF
>16|TRBD2|TRBV11-2
CASSLASGGYTDTQYF
>14|NA|TRBV5-4
CASSLSRRSDGYTF
>12|NA|TRBV28
CASGVLWVEQYF
>15|NA|TRBV2
CASRAHRASTDTQYF
>16|TRBD1|TRBV28
CASSFRTGVFGTEAFF
>14|NA|TRBV12-5
CASGHTTNTGELFF
>13|TRBD1|TRBV6-5
CASSNTGVYGYTF
>14|TRBD1|TRBV28
CASSLDRGRTEAFF
>16|TRBD2|TRBV6-4
CASSRLAGGPTDTQYF
>15|NA|TRBV12-5
CASGLWAYPQETQYF
>13|NA|TRBV2
CASSEGWGNTIYF
>11|NA|TRBV19
CATRAYNEQFF
>14|TRBD1|TRBV19
CASSRTGSQETQYF
>16|NA|TRBV10-3
CAISEVDGGNTGELFF